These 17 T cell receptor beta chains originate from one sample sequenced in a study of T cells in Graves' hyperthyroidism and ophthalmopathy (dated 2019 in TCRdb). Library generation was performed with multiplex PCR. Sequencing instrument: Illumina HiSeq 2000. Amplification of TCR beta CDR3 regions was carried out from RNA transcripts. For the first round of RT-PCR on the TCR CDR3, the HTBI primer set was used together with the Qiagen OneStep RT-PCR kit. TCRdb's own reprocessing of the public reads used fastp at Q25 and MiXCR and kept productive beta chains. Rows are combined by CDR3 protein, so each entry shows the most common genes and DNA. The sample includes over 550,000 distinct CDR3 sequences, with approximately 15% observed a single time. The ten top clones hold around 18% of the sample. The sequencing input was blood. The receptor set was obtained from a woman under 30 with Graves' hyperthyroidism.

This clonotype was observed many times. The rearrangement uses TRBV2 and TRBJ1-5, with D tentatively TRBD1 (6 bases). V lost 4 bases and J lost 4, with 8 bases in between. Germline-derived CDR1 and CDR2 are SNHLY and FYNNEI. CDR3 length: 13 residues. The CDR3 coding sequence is TGTGCCAGCAGTGGGACAGCAAATCAGCCCCAGCATTTT. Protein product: CASSGTANQPQHF.

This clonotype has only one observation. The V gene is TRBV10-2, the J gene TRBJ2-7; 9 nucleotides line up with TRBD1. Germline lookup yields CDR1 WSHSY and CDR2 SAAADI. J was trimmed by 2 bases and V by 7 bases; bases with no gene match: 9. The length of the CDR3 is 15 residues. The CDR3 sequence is CASTQDRGNPYEQYF. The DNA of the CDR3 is TGCGCCAGCACGCAAGACAGGGGGAATCCCTACGAGCAGTACTTC.

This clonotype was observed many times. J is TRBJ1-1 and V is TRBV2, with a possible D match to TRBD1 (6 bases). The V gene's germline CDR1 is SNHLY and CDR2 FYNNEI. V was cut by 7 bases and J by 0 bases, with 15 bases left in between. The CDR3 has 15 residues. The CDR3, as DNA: TGTGCCAGCAAACCGACCAGGGGCGTGAACACTGAAGCTTTCTTT. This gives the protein CASKPTRGVNTEAFF.

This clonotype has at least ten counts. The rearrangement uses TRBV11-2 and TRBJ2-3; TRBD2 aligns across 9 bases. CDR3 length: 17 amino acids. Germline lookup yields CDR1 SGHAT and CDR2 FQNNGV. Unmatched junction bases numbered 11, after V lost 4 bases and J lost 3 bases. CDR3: CASSSGVWRGGTDTQYF. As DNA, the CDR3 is TGTGCCAGCAGCTCGGGGGTCTGGCGGGGGGGGACAGATACGCAGTATTTT.

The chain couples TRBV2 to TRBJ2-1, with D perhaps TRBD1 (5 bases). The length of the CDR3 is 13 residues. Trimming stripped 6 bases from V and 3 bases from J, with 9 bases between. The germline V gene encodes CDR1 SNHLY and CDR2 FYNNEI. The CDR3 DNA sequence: TGTGCCAGCAGGCAGACAGTCTACAATGAGCAGTTCTTC. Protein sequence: CASRQTVYNEQFF. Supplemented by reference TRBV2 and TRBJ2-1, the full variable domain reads EPEVTQTPSHQVTQMGQEVILRCVPISNHLYFYWYRQILGQKVEFLVSFYNNEISEKSEIFDDQFSVERPDGSNFTLKIRSTKLEDSAMYFCASRQTVYNEQFFGPGTRLTVL.

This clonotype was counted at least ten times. The DNA for the CDR3 is TGTGCCAGTGCACTAGCGGGGACCGGGGAGCTGTTTTTT. Protein: CASALAGTGELFF. The chain combines TRBV7-9 with TRBJ2-2; 10 bases are shared with TRBD2. V shed 9 bases and J 5 bases; nucleotides not matched to a gene: 3. This CDR3 contains 13 residues. Looked up from germline, CDR1 is SEHNR and CDR2 is FQNEAQ (reference sequence).

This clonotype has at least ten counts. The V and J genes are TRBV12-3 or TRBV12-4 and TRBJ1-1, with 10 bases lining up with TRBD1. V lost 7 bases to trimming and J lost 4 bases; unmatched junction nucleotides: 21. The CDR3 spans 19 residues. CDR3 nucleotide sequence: TGTGCCAGCACCTTTTTGACGGCGGGACAGGGGTTTTCGGGCACTGAAGCTTTCTTT. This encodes CASTFLTAGQGFSGTEAFF.

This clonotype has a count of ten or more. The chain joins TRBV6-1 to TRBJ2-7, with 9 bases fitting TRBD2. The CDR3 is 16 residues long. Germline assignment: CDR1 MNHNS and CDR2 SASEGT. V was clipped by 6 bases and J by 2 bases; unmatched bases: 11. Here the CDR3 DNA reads TGTGCCAGCAGCCCCAGAGGACTAGCGAGTACCTACGAGCAGTACTTC. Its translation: CASSPRGLASTYEQYF.

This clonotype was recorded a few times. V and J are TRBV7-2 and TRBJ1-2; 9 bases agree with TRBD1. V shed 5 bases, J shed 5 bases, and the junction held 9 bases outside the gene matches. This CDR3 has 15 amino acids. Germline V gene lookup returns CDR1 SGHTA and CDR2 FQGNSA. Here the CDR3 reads CASSRDREFRYGYTF. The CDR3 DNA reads TGTGCCAGCAGCCGGGACAGGGAATTTCGATATGGCTACACCTTC.

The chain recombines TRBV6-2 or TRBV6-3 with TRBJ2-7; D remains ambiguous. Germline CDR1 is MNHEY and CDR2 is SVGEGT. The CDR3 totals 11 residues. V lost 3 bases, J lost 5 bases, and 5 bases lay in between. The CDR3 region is CASSYLNEQYF. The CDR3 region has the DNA TGTGCCAGCAGTTATCTTAACGAGCAGTACTTC.

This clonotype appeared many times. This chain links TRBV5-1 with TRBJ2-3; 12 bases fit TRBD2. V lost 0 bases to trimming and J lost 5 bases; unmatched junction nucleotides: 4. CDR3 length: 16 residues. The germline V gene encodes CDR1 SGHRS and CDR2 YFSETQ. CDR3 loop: CASSLGLAGVLDTQYF. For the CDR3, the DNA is TGCGCCAGCAGCTTGGGACTAGCGGGAGTATTAGATACGCAGTATTTT.

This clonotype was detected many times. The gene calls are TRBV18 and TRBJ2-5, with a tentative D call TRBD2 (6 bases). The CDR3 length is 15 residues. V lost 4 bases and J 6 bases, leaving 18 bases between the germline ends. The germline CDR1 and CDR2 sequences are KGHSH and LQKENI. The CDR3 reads CASSLPGRGSQTQYF. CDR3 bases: TGTGCCAGCTCACTCCCCGGACGGGGGAGTCAGACCCAGTACTTC.

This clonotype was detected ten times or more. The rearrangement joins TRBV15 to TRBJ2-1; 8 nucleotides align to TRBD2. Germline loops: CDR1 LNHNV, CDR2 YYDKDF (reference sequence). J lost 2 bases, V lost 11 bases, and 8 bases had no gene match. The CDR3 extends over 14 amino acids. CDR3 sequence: CAGICGRTYNEQFF. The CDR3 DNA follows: TGTGCCGGCATTTGCGGGAGGACCTACAATGAGCAGTTCTTC.

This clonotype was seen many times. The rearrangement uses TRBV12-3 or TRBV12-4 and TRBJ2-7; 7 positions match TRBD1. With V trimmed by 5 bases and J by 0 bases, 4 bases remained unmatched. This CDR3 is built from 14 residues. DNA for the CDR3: TGTGCCAGCAGTCATACAGGGGACTCCTACGAGCAGTACTTC. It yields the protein CASSHTGDSYEQYF.

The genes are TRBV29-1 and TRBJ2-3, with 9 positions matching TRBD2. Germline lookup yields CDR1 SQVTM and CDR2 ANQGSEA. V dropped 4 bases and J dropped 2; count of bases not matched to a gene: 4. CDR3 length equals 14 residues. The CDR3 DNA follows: TGCAGCGTTGTACCTAGCGGGAACACAGATACGCAGTATTTT. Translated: CSVVPSGNTDTQYF.

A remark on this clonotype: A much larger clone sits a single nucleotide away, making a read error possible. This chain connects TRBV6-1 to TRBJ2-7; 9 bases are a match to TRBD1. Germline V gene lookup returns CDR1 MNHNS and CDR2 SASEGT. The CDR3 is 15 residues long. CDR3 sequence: CAGSEFRTGVGEQYF. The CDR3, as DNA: TGTGCCGGCAGTGAATTTCGGACAGGGGTCGGTGAGCAGTACTTC.

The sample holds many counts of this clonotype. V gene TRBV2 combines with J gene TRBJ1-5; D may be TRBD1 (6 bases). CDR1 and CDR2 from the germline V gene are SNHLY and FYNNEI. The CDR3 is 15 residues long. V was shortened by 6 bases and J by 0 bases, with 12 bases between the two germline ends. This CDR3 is CASSATGISNQPQHF. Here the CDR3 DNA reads TGTGCCAGCAGCGCGACAGGAATTAGCAATCAGCCCCAGCATTTT.